One sample yielded the 27 T cell receptor beta chains listed below, sequenced in a study of T cell repertoires in aging, cancer and after chemotherapy. The template was genomic DNA from peripheral blood, not RNA. TRB rearrangements spanning V, D and J were amplified using mixed TRB-A/B primers. A single record per CDR3 protein comes from TCRdb applying MiXCR to the multiplex PCR reads. The data hold around 600 distinct CDR3 sequences, with 20% to 25% observed a single time. The sequencing sample was made of blood. These receptors all stem from a human donor with a blood cancer.

V is TRBV20-1 and J is TRBJ2-1, with a weak D call TRBD2 (6 bases). Germline V gives CDR1 DFQATT, CDR2 SNEGSKA (reference sequence). The CDR3 runs to 15 residues. V lost 4 bases to trimming and J lost 9 bases, with 22 bases between them. CDR3 DNA: TGCAGTGCTATGCGCCGCTTAGCGAGCGGGCGTGAGCAGTTCTTC. It yields the protein CSAMRRLASGREQFF.

This clonotype is medium-sized in the sample. The rearrangement uses TRBV5-6 and TRBJ1-6, with D unresolved. CDR1 is SGHDT, CDR2 YYEEEE, per germline. The CDR3 sequence is 14 residues long. V dropped 2 bases and J dropped 6 bases, with 9 bases sitting between them. The DNA for the CDR3 is TGTGCCAGCAGCTTAGGGTACCCTAATTCACCCCTCCACTTT. Protein sequence: CASSLGYPNSPLHF.

By proportion, this clonotype is large (0.1 to 1%). V gene TRBV27 combines with J gene TRBJ1-6; 10 bases agree with TRBD1. J lost 7 bases, V lost 3 bases, and 3 bases had no gene match. This CDR3 has 15 amino acids. CDR1 and CDR2 from the germline V gene are MNHEY and SMNVEV (reference sequence). The CDR3 DNA follows: TGTGCCAGCAGTTTCGGGACAGGGGTGAATTCACCCCTCCACTTT. Protein: CASSFGTGVNSPLHF.

This clonotype qualifies as medium-sized. The genes are TRBV27 and TRBJ1-1, with D maybe TRBD1 (5 bases). The CDR3 length is 15 residues. The germline V and J ends were trimmed by 3 bases and 4 bases, with 15 bases remaining between them. CDR1 is MNHEY and CDR2 is SMNVEV in the germline V gene (reference sequence). CDR3 sequence reads: CASSFQGPAVTEAFF. The CDR3 nucleotides are TGTGCCAGCAGTTTTCAGGGTCCCGCTGTCACTGAAGCTTTCTTT.

The V gene is TRBV14, the J gene TRBJ2-7; 12 bases line up with TRBD2. The CDR3 is 16 residues long. Germline V CDR1 and CDR2: SGHDN, FVKESK. The J segment lost 3 bases and the V segment lost 4 bases, leaving 7 bases of the junction unmatched. The CDR3 region has the DNA TGTGCCAGCAGCCCCCCCGGACTAGCGGGGAACTACGAGCAGTACTTC. Translation gives CASSPPGLAGNYEQYF. The whole variable domain, remainder taken from reference TRBV14 and TRBJ2-7, is EAGVTQFPSHSVIEKGQTVTLRCDPISGHDNLYWYRRVMGKEIKFLLHFVKESKQDESGMPNNRFLAERTGGTYSTLKVQPAELEDSGVYFCASSPPGLAGNYEQYFGPGTRLTVT.

As regards this clonotype: A much larger clone lies a single base off, so this may be a read error. V usage is TRBV6-2 or TRBV6-3 and J usage is TRBJ2-6; D perhaps matches TRBD1 (5 bases). The CDR3 spans 15 residues. The V and J ends lost 7 bases and 2 bases respectively, with 12 bases between them. Germline assignment: CDR1 MNHEY and CDR2 SVGEGT. CDR3: CASTADSPGANVLTF. The CDR3 DNA sequence: TGTGCCAGCACCGCAGACAGCCCTGGGGCCAACGTCCTGACTTTC.

This clonotype rates as medium-sized. The chain recombines TRBV6-6 with TRBJ1-6, with D perhaps TRBD1 (5 bases). Germline CDR1 MNHNY, CDR2 SVGAGI (reference sequence). This CDR3 has 14 residues. V lost 7 bases, J lost 5 bases, and 12 bases lay in between. The DNA for the CDR3 is TGTGCCAGCAAGTCGACAGCGGATAATTCACCCCTCCACTTT. Its translation is CASKSTADNSPLHF.

This clonotype is medium-sized (0.01 to 0.1%) in the sample. The V gene is TRBV30, the J gene TRBJ2-2; 8 nucleotides align to TRBD2. The CDR3 contains 17 residues. With V trimmed by 7 bases and J by 1 base, 14 bases remained unmatched. From germline, CDR1 is GTSNPN and CDR2 SVGIG (reference sequence). The CDR3 here is CAYTPGIAGWNTGELFF. The CDR3 DNA follows: TGTGCCTATACCCCGGGGATAGCGGGATGGAACACCGGGGAGCTGTTTTTT.

Concerning this clonotype: An end of the junction does not agree with germline; a read error may underlie this. The V gene is TRBV5-6, the J gene TRBJ1-6, with 7 nucleotides matching TRBD1. CDR1 and CDR2 (germline): SGHDT, YYEEEE. This CDR3 is built from 14 residues. This CDR3 is CASSLDRERSPLHF. The CDR3 DNA follows: TGCGCCAGCAGCCTTGACAGGGAACGATCACCCCTCCACTTT.

With respect to this clonotype: A much larger clone differs by one base, so this may be a read error. J is TRBJ2-6 and V is TRBV5-1; D not resolved. The CDR3 has 16 amino acids. Germline lookup yields CDR1 SGHRS and CDR2 YFSETQ. The CDR3 coding sequence is TGCGCCAGCAGCTTGACAGAGAGCTCTGGGGACAACGTCCTGACTTTC. Protein sequence: CASSLTESSGDNVLTF.

The table lists this clonotype with a count of one. A read error may be the cause here, since a much bigger clone is one base away. The chain has TRBV5-1 and TRBJ2-1, with D possibly TRBD2 on 5 matching bases. The CDR3 totals 15 residues. Germline V gives CDR1 SGHRS, CDR2 YFSETQ. Written as DNA, the CDR3 is TGCGCCAGCAGCTTGCCACTAGACTCCTACAATAAGCAGTTCTTC. Translating gives CASSLPLDSYNKQFF.

Regarding this clonotype: Just one base apart from a much larger clone, this may be a read error. This chain connects TRBV19 to TRBJ1-1, with unresolved D. CDR1 is LNHDA, CDR2 SQIVND, per germline (reference sequence). The V and J ends lost 3 bases and 1 base respectively, with 15 bases between them. The CDR3 is made up of 16 amino acids. The CDR3 spells CASSMWSGQTNTEAFF. CDR3 sequence (DNA): TGTGCCAGTAGTATGTGGTCGGGCCAGACGAACACTGAAGCTTTCTTT.

This chain joins TRBV7-9 and TRBJ2-2; D uncertain. The CDR3 is made up of 15 amino acids. Germline CDR1 SEHNR, CDR2 FQNEAQ (reference sequence). Trimming shortened V by 6 bases and J by 4 bases, and 15 bases separated the two germline ends. The CDR3 DNA sequence: TGTGCCAGCAGTCCCGCCTACGTTGGCACCGGGGAGCTGTTTTTT. Encoded protein: CASSPAYVGTGELFF.

The chain combines TRBV4-1 with TRBJ1-5, with 9 bases aligning to TRBD1. Germline-derived CDR1 and CDR2 are MGHRA and YSYEKL. The CDR3 sequence is 18 residues long. V lost 0 bases, J lost 0 bases, and 6 bases stayed unmatched. This CDR3 is CASSQDIQGAYSNQPQHF. The CDR3 DNA sequence: TGCGCCAGCAGCCAAGATATACAGGGGGCATATAGCAATCAGCCCCAGCATTTT.

This clonotype is judged hyperexpanded. The chain has TRBV19 and TRBJ2-3; no clear D. Trimming shortened V by 1 base and J by 1 base, and 0 bases separated the two germline ends. This CDR3 is built from 12 residues. Germline lookup yields CDR1 LNHDA and CDR2 SQIVND (reference sequence). This CDR3 reads CASSIGTDTQYF. The CDR3 DNA follows: TGTGCCAGTAGTATAGGCACAGATACGCAGTATTTT.

By sample share, this clonotype is large. This chain connects TRBV30 to TRBJ2-1; 9 nucleotides match TRBD2. The CDR3 is 13 amino acids. The V segment lost 3 bases and the J segment 4 bases; nucleotides outside the gene matches: 1. CDR1 is GTSNPN and CDR2 is SVGIG in the germline V gene (reference sequence). The CDR3 is CAWRAGGYNEQFF. DNA for the CDR3: TGTGCCTGGAGGGCGGGAGGGTACAATGAGCAGTTCTTC.

This clonotype is medium-sized by share. The CDR3 sequence: CASSPAGPYGYTF. The CDR3 nucleotides are TGTGCCAGCAGCCCCGCGGGGCCCTATGGCTACACCTTC. The V call is TRBV6-5, the J call TRBJ1-2, with D possibly matching TRBD1 (5 bases). The V gene's germline CDR1 is MNHEY and CDR2 SVGAGI. The CDR3 extends over 13 amino acids. V shed 6 bases and J shed 4 bases, with 12 bases lying between them.

This clonotype is deemed large. The gene calls are TRBV6-1 and TRBJ2-1, with 7 bases that match TRBD2. This CDR3 contains 15 residues. V dropped 4 bases and J dropped 4; count of bases not matched to a gene: 7. The germline V gene encodes CDR1 MNHNS and CDR2 SASEGT. The CDR3 coding sequence is TGTGCCAGCAGTGTGAAGGGAGGGCCATACAATGAGCAGTTCTTC. Translation: CASSVKGGPYNEQFF.

This clonotype is labeled as large. V is TRBV12-3 or TRBV12-4 and J is TRBJ2-7, with 7 bases fitting TRBD2. There are 14 residues in the CDR3. With V trimmed by 1 base and J by 7 bases, 7 bases remained unmatched. CDR3 in amino acids: CASSLGGGFREQYF. The CDR3 DNA follows: TGTGCCAGCAGTTTAGGGGGGGGGTTCCGGGAGCAGTACTTC.

This clonotype qualifies as medium-sized. The V and J genes are TRBV12-3 or TRBV12-4 and TRBJ1-6; the D is unclear. The CDR3 length is 13 residues. Between the trimmed V and J ends, which lost 0 bases and 8 bases, there was a span of 5 bases. The DNA for the CDR3 is TGTGCCAGCAGTTTAGCCCAGGATTCACCCCTCCACTTT. Translation gives CASSLAQDSPLHF.

This clonotype is labeled medium-sized. The V and J genes are TRBV7-6 and TRBJ2-7, with D possibly matching TRBD1 (6 bases). The CDR3 spans 15 residues. The germline V gene encodes CDR1 SGHVS and CDR2 FNYEAQ. V was clipped by 1 base and J by 2 bases, with 12 bases between them. CDR3 region: CASSLGAGETYEQYF. The DNA of the CDR3 is TGTGCCAGCAGCTTAGGGGCAGGGGAGACCTACGAGCAGTACTTC.

This clonotype is large (0.1 to 1%). V and J are TRBV30 and TRBJ2-3; D remains unclear. Per the germline V gene, CDR1 is GTSNPN and CDR2 is SVGIG (reference sequence). The CDR3 is made up of 12 amino acids. The V and J ends lost 5 bases and 2 bases respectively, with 8 bases between them. CDR3 DNA: TGTGCCTGGGGGGATTCCACAGATACGCAGTATTTT. Its translation: CAWGDSTDTQYF. The full variable domain, its missing parts supplied by reference TRBV30 and TRBJ2-3, is SQTIHQWPATLVQPVGSPLSLECTVEGTSNPNLYWYRQAAGRGLQLLFYSVGIGQISSEVPQNLSASRPQDRQFILSSKKLLLSDSGFYLCAWGDSTDTQYFGPGTRLTVL.

This clonotype showed up just a few times. The V call is TRBV4-2, the J call TRBJ2-5; D is possibly TRBD1 (5 bases). This CDR3 spans 14 amino acids. Germline V CDR1 and CDR2: LGHNA, YNFKEQ. V lost 4 bases and J 5 bases, leaving 14 bases between the germline ends. The CDR3 DNA sequence: TGTGCCAGCAGCCTTCAGGGTGAAGTTGAGACCCAGTACTTC. It codes for CASSLQGEVETQYF.

By sample share, this clonotype is large. The chain recombines TRBV11-1 with TRBJ2-5; D unresolved. Trimming removed 4 bases from V and 9 bases from J, with 24 bases in between. The CDR3 is 16 residues long. CDR1 SGHAT and CDR2 FQDESV come from the germline V gene (reference sequence). The CDR3 protein is CASSSDRKDGEWAQYF. The CDR3, as DNA: TGTGCCAGCAGCTCCGATCGAAAGGACGGAGAGTGGGCCCAGTACTTC.

This clonotype counts as medium-sized. The chain uses TRBV19 and TRBJ2-7, with 7 bases aligning to TRBD2. The CDR3 runs to 15 residues. Germline V CDR1 and CDR2: LNHDA, SQIVND (reference sequence). Unmatched junction bases numbered 10, after V lost 6 bases and J lost 2 bases. The DNA of the CDR3 is TGTGCCAGTAGCCGCTTGGGGAGGGAAACCTACGAGCAGTACTTC. Protein: CASSRLGRETYEQYF.

This clonotype is deemed medium-sized. The gene calls are TRBV7-2 and TRBJ2-5; a weak D match, TRBD1 (5 bases). Trimming pared 1 base from V and 7 bases from J, leaving 13 bases between. The CDR3 spans 14 residues. Germline loops: CDR1 SGHTA, CDR2 FQGNSA. The CDR3 loop reads CASSLGQGSRTQYF. Here the CDR3 DNA reads TGTGCCAGCAGCTTAGGCCAGGGAAGTAGGACCCAGTACTTC.

This clonotype ranks as medium-sized. V usage is TRBV19 and J usage is TRBJ2-7; 10 bases match TRBD1. The CDR3 consists of 14 residues. Germline values: CDR1 LNHDA, CDR2 SQIVND (reference sequence). Losses at the gene ends were 5 bases for V and 6 bases for J; bases not matched to a gene: 7. CDR3 DNA: TGTGCCAGTAGTCCCGACAGGGGGCGACGCGAGCAGTACTTC. Amino acid sequence: CASSPDRGRREQYF.